The 12 T cell receptor beta chains given below trace back to one sample, sequenced in a study of blood T cell repertoires in COVID-19 (dated by TCRdb to 2019 to 2021). Preparation of the library involved the immunoSEQ multiplex PCR assay. TCRdb carries this immuneACCESS record with in-frame sequences only. Its versions omit some clonotypes, under half of them owing to an unresolved V gene in the studies checked, with the rest unexplained. This sample comprises more than 110,000 clones, over 60% of them detected only once. The ten largest clonotypes hold 2.5% to 3.5% of the sample. The sample taken for sequencing was PBMCs or T cells enriched from blood (not recorded which). Receptor source: a woman aged 50 to 60 who had recovered from COVID-19.

J is TRBJ2-7 and V is TRBV21-1; the table's D call TRBD2 went unverified against the DNA. TRBV21-1 has pseudogene status. This CDR3 is 14 amino acids long. In DNA form, the CDR3 reads TGTGCCAGCAGCTCCCTTTCGCGACTAGCGGAGCAGTACTTC. Its protein is CASSSLSRLAEQYF.

This chain links TRBV3-1 (or the pseudogene TRBV3-2) with TRBJ2-3, with D possibly TRBD1 on 5 matching bases. Trimming removed 1 base at V and 0 bases at J, with 14 bases between. This CDR3 has 17 amino acids. The germline CDR1 and CDR2 sequences are LGHDT and YNNKEL (reference sequence). The chain's CDR3 is CASSQGFRGYSTDTQYF. The CDR3 nucleotides read TGTGCCAGCAGCCAAGGCTTTAGGGGATATAGCACAGATACGCAGTATTTT.

V usage is TRBV3-1 (or the pseudogene TRBV3-2) and J usage is TRBJ2-5, with 12 bases aligning to TRBD2. Germline CDR1 reads LGHDT; CDR2 reads YNNKEL (reference sequence). The CDR3 spans 16 residues. J gave up 0 bases and V 4 bases, and 3 bases lay outside the gene matches. CDR3 nucleotides: TGTGCCAGCAGCCCCGGACTAGCGGGGTACCAAGAGACCCAGTACTTC. Translation gives CASSPGLAGYQETQYF.

The V call is TRBV27, the J call TRBJ1-5; TRBD1 matches 8 bases. V lost 10 bases and J lost 7; bases outside the gene matches: 6. The CDR3 contains 12 residues. In germline, CDR1 is MNHEY, CDR2 SMNVEV (reference sequence). The CDR3 region is CATRTGRQPQHF. The CDR3, as DNA: TGTGCCACCCGGACAGGGAGGCAGCCCCAGCATTTT.

The rearrangement joins TRBV6-5 to TRBJ2-2; no firm D call. The CDR3 length is 14 residues. Germline V gives CDR1 MNHEY, CDR2 SVGAGI. V lost 4 bases to trimming and J lost 2 bases, with 8 bases between them. The CDR3 region is CASSLQLNTGELFF. Here the CDR3 DNA reads TGTGCCAGCAGTTTACAGCTAAACACCGGGGAGCTGTTTTTT.

The chain is built from TRBV10-2 and TRBJ2-5; TRBD2 might be the D (5 bases). V gave up 2 bases and J gave up 5 bases, with 18 bases separating them. Per the germline V gene, CDR1 is WSHSY and CDR2 is SAAADI. The CDR3 sequence is 16 residues long. CDR3 sequence (DNA): TGCGCCAGCAGTGAGCCGGGTAGTTGGTGGGAGGAGACCCAGTACTTC. It encodes CASSEPGSWWEETQYF.

This clone has just one count. The chain couples TRBV19 to TRBJ2-7; TRBD1 aligns across 9 bases. The CDR3 runs 14 residues. V shed 5 bases, J shed 6 bases, and the junction held 8 bases outside the gene matches. Germline V lookup: CDR1 LNHDA, CDR2 SQIVND (reference sequence). Here the CDR3 DNA reads TGTGCCAGTAGTCCTCGGACAGGGGCCAGCGAGCAGTACTTC. Translated, it gives CASSPRTGASEQYF.

This chain connects TRBV6-4 to TRBJ1-6, with 8 bases matching TRBD1. Germline CDR1 and CDR2: MRHNA and SNTAGT. With V trimmed by 8 bases and J by 7 bases, 4 bases remained unmatched. The CDR3 length is 13 residues. The CDR3 sequence is CASGQGGNSPLHF. The CDR3 DNA reads TGTGCCAGCGGACAGGGCGGGAATTCACCCCTCCACTTT.

The rearrangement joins TRBV5-1 to TRBJ1-1; no firm D call. Germline CDR1 is SGHRS and CDR2 is YFSETQ. V was shortened by 0 bases and J by 2 bases, with 8 bases between the two germline ends. The CDR3 covers 14 residues. Written as DNA, the CDR3 is TGCGCCAGCAGCTTGGGGGCAGCCAACACTGAAGCTTTCTTT. Its protein is CASSLGAANTEAFF.

The J gene is TRBJ2-7, the V gene TRBV7-2, with D hard to call. V was cut by 5 bases and J by 3 bases, with 5 bases left in between. The CDR3 is made up of 11 amino acids. Germline-derived CDR1 and CDR2 are SGHTA and FQGNSA. The CDR3 DNA is TGTGCCAGCAGCACGAGCTACGAGCAGTACTTC. Translated: CASSTSYEQYF.

The chain employs TRBV14 and TRBJ2-3; 8 nucleotides match TRBD2. V trimming: 4 bases; J trimming: 3 bases; junction bases outside the gene matches: 6. The CDR3 has 15 residues. The V gene's germline CDR1 is SGHDN and CDR2 FVKESK. In DNA form, the CDR3 reads TGTGCCAGCAGCCTGGGCGGGAGGAGGACAGATACGCAGTATTTT. The encoded protein is CASSLGGRRTDTQYF.

The chain is built from TRBV3-1 (or the pseudogene TRBV3-2) and TRBJ1-3; D remains ambiguous. Germline loops: CDR1 LGHDT, CDR2 YNNKEL (reference sequence). Between the trimmed V and J ends, which lost 0 bases and 0 bases, there was a span of 9 bases. The CDR3 is 16 residues long. CDR3 in amino acids: CASSQEAGVSGNTIYF. CDR3 nucleotide sequence: TGTGCCAGCAGCCAAGAGGCGGGTGTCTCTGGAAACACCATATATTTT.